This TCR beta chain came from a study of blood T cell repertoires in COVID-19. Study-wide background: Donors in the United States, Italy and Spain gave samples during acute or convalescent COVID-19. Sample material is recorded as cDNA or gDNA derived from T cells, B-cell-depleted T cells, or PBMCs.

The CDR3 loop spans 13 amino acids. V lost 8 bases, J lost 0 bases, and 10 bases lay in between. The germline V gene encodes CDR1 SNHLY and CDR2 FYNNEI. Methods used by the authors: Reference gene primer amplification gave estimated nucleated cell counts. The method was immunoSEQ multiplex PCR; TCRdb's version includes in-frame clones alone and lacks a portion of them. That table furnishes V, J and clone size, whereas the DNA furnished D and trimming. This sample has roughly 200,000 clones, with around 85% found just once. This TCR was recovered from a human donor with active or convalescent COVID-19. The donor label of this sample is uncertain. V is TRBV2 and J is TRBJ1-2; D unresolved. Sequenced material: peripheral blood. CDR3 amino acids: CASRQSTNYGYTF. In nucleotides, the CDR3 is TGTGCCAGCCGCCAGTCAACTAACTATGGCTACACCTTC.